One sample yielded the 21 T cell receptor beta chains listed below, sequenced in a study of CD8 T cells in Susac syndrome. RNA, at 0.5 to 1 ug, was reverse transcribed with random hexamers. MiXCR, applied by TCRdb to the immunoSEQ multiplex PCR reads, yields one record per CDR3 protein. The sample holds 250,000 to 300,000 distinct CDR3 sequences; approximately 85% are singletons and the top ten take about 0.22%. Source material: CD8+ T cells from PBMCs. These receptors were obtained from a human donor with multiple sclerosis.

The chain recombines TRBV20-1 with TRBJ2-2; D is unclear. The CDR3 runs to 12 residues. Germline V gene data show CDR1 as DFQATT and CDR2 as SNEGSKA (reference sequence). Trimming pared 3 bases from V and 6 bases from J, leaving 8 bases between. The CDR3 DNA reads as TGCAGTGCTAGGCAGCGAGCCGGGGAGCTGTTTTTT. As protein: CSARQRAGELFF.

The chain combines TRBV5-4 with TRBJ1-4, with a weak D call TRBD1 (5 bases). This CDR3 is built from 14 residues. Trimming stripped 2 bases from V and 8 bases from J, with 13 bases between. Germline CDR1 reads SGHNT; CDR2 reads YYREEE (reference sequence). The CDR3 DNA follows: TGTGCCAGCAGCTTACAGGAACAGGAGGAAAAACTGTTTTTT. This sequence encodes CASSLQEQEEKLFF.

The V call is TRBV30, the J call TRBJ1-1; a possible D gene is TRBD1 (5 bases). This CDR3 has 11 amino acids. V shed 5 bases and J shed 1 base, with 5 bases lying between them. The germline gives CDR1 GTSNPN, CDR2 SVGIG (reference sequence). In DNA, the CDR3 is TGTGCCTGGGGGGGGAACACTGAAGCTTTCTTT. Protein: CAWGGNTEAFF.

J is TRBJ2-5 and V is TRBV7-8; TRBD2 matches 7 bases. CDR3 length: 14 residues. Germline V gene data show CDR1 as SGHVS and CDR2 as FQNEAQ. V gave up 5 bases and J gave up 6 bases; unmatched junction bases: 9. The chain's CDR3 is CASSPRASGKTQYF. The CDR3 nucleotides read TGTGCCAGCAGCCCTAGGGCTAGCGGAAAGACCCAGTACTTC.

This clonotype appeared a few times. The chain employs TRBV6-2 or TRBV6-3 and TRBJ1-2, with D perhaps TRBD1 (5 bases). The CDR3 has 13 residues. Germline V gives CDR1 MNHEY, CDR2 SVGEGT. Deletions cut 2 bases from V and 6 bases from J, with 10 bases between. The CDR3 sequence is CASSYPDKDGYTF. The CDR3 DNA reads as TGTGCCAGCAGTTACCCGGACAAGGATGGCTACACCTTC.

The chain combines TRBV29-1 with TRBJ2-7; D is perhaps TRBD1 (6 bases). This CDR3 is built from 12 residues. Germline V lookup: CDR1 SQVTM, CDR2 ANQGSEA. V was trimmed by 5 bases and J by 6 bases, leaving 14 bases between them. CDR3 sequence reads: CSVLRGAVEQYF. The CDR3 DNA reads TGCAGCGTTCTCAGGGGAGCGGTCGAGCAGTACTTC.

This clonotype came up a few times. The CDR3 DNA follows: TGTGCCAGCAGCTCCCGGGGGCTAGCGGGAGGGGATGAGCAGTTCTTC. It specifies CASSSRGLAGGDEQFF. The gene calls are TRBV7-9 and TRBJ2-1, with 12 bases identical to TRBD2. CDR1 is SEHNR and CDR2 is FQNEAQ in the germline V gene (reference sequence). J gave up 8 bases and V 4 bases, and 9 bases lay outside the gene matches. The CDR3 sequence is 16 residues long.

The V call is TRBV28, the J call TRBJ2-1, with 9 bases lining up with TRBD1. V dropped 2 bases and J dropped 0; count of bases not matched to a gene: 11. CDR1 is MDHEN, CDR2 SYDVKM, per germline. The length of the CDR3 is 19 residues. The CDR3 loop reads CASSLVGTGLLSSYNEQFF. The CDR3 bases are TGTGCCAGCAGTTTAGTGGGGACAGGGCTTTTGAGCTCCTACAATGAGCAGTTCTTC. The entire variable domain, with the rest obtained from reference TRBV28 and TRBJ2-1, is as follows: DVKVTQSSRYLVKRTGEKVFLECVQDMDHENMFWYRQDPGLGLRLIYFSYDVKMKEKGDIPEGYSVSREKKERFSLILESASTNQTSMYLCASSLVGTGLLSSYNEQFFGPGTRLTVL.

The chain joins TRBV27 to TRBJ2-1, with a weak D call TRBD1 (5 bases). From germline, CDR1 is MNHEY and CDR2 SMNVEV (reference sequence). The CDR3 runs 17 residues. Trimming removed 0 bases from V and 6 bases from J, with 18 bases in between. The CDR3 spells CASSLSIPGNFGNEQFF. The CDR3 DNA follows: TGTGCCAGCAGTTTATCGATCCCAGGGAATTTTGGCAATGAGCAGTTCTTC.

For the CDR3, the DNA is TGTGCCACCAGTGATACGACGGGGACAGGACTATCGGATACGCAGTATTTT. It translates to CATSDTTGTGLSDTQYF. The rearrangement links TRBV24-1 to TRBJ2-3; 8 nucleotides agree with TRBD1. CDR1 and CDR2 from the germline V gene are KGHDR and SFDVKD. V lost 3 bases, J lost 6 bases, and 13 bases stayed unmatched. The CDR3 consists of 17 residues.

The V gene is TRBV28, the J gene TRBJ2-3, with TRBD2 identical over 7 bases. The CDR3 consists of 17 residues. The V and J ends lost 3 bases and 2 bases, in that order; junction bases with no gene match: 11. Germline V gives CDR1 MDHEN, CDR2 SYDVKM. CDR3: CASSFRGAGEPTDTQYF. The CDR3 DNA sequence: TGTGCCAGCAGTTTCCGAGGGGCGGGGGAGCCCACAGATACGCAGTATTTT.

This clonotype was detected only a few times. The CDR3 coding sequence is TGTGCCAGCAGTTACGGGCTAGCGGGATTGAAGAATGAGCAGTTCTTC. Its translation: CASSYGLAGLKNEQFF. The chain has TRBV6-6 and TRBJ2-1, with TRBD2 matching over 9 bases. CDR3 size: 16 residues. The germline V gene has CDR1 MNHNY and CDR2 SVGAGI (reference sequence). V shed 2 bases, J shed 7 bases, and the junction held 9 bases outside the gene matches.

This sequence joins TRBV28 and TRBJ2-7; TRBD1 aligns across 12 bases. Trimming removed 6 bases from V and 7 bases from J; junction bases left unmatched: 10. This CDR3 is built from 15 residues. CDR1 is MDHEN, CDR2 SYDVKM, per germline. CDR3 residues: CASRLPGQGALEQYF. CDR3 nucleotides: TGTGCCAGCAGACTACCGGGACAGGGGGCATTGGAGCAGTACTTC.

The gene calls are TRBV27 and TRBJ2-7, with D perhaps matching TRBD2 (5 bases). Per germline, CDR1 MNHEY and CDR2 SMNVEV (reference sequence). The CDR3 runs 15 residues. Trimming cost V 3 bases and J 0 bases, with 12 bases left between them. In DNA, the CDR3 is TGTGCCAGCAGTTTCAGCGGAAGAAGCTCCTACGAGCAGTACTTC. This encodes CASSFSGRSSYEQYF.

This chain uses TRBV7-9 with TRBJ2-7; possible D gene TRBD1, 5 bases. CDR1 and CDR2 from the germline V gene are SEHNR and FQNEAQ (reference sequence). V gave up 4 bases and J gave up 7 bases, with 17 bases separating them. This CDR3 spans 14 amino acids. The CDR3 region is CASSSGQGPLEQYF. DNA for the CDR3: TGTGCCAGCAGCTCCGGCCAGGGCCCCCTTGAGCAGTACTTC.

The CDR3 reads CASSPWTAGEQYF. The CDR3 DNA reads as TGCGCCAGCAGCCCCTGGACGGCGGGCGAGCAGTACTTC. The chain uses TRBV4-3 and TRBJ2-7; tentatively, D is TRBD2 (5 bases). Germline CDR1 and CDR2: LGHNA and YSLEER. The V end was cut by 4 bases, the J end by 6 bases, with 13 bases between. The CDR3 spans 13 residues.

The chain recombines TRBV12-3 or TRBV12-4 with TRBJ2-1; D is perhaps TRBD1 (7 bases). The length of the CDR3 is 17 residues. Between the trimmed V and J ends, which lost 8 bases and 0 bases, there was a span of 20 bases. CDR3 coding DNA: TGTGCCAGCGTGACAGGGTTTGGGGGGAGCTCCTACAATGAGCAGTTCTTC. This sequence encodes CASVTGFGGSSYNEQFF.

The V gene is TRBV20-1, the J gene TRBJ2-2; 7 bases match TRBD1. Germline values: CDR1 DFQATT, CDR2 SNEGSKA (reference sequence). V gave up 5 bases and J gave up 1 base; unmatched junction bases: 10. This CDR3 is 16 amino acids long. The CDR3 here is CSAVDRTDLNTGELFF. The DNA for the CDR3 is TGCAGTGCTGTGGACAGGACCGACCTGAACACCGGGGAGCTGTTTTTT.

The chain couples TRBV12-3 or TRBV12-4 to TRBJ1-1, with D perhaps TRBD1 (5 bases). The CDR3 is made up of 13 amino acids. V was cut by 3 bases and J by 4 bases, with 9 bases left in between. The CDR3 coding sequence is TGTGCCAGCAGTTTCGCAAGGGGCACTGAAGCTTTCTTT. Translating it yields CASSFARGTEAFF.

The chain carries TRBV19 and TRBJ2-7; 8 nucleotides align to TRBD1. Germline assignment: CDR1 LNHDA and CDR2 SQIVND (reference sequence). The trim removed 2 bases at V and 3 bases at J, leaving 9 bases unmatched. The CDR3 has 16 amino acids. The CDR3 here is CASSITSYRGIYEQYF. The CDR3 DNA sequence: TGTGCCAGTAGTATAACCTCGTACAGGGGGATCTACGAGCAGTACTTC.

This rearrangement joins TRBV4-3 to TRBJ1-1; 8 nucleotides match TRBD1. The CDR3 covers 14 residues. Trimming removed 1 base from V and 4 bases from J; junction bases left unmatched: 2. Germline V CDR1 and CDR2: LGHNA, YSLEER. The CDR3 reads CASSQGTGTTEAFF. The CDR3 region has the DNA TGCGCCAGCAGCCAAGGGACAGGGACCACTGAAGCTTTCTTT.